This TCR beta chain was retrieved from a study of blood T cell repertoires in COVID-19. Whole-study context: Spain, Italy and the United States supplied samples that represented acute and convalescent COVID-19. The analysed material was cDNA or gDNA that came from T cells, B-cell-depleted T cells, or PBMCs.

In the source study's methods: Nucleated cell counts were estimated from reference gene primer amplification. The assay was immunoSEQ multiplex PCR, and TCRdb's table has in-frame clones only and misses some. That table gives V, J and clone size, and the DNA gave D and trimming. This sample has roughly 340,000 clones, with over 70% found just once. The sequenced sample consisted of peripheral blood. This TCR was sampled from a woman aged 50 to 60 with COVID-19, enrolled during active disease.

CDR3 in amino acids: CASSGRLAISYNEQFF. CDR3 nucleotide sequence: TGTGCCAGCAGTGGCCGCCTGGCAATTTCCTACAATGAGCAGTTCTTC. The V call is TRBV6-1, the J call TRBJ2-1; D is undetermined. The CDR3 consists of 16 residues. Looked up from germline, CDR1 is MNHNS and CDR2 is SASEGT. Trimming stripped 4 bases from V and 1 base from J, with 14 bases between.